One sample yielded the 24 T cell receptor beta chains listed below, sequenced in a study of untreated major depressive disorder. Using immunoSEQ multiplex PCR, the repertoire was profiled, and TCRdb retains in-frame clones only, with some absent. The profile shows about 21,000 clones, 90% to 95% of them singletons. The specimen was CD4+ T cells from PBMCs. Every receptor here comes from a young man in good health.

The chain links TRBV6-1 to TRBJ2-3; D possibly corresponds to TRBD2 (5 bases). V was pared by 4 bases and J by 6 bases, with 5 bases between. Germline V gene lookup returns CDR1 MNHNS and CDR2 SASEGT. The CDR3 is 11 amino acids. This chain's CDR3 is CASSAGDTQYF. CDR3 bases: TGTGCCAGCAGTGCGGGGGATACGCAGTATTTT.

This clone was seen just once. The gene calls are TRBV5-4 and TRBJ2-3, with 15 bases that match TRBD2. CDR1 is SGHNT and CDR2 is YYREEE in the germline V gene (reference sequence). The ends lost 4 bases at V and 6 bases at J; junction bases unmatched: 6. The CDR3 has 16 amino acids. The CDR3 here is CASSGGLAGGLDTQYF. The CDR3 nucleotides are TGTGCCAGCAGCGGCGGACTAGCGGGAGGGCTGGATACGCAGTATTTT.

Written as DNA, the CDR3 is TGTGCCTGGAGCCCCGGACTAGCGGGAGGGCCGGAGACCCAGTACTTC. This codes for CAWSPGLAGGPETQYF. The chain links TRBV30 to TRBJ2-5; 15 bases agree with TRBD2. V lost 3 bases, J lost 5 bases, and 7 bases stayed unmatched. This CDR3 contains 16 residues. Germline-derived CDR1 and CDR2 are GTSNPN and SVGIG (reference sequence).

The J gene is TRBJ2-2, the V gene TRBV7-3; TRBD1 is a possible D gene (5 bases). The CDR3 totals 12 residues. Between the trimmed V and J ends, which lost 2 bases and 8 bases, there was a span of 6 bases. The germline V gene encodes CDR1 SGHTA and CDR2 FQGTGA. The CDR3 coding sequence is TGTGCCAGCAGCTTAGGGGCAGGGGAGCTGTTTTTT. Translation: CASSLGAGELFF.

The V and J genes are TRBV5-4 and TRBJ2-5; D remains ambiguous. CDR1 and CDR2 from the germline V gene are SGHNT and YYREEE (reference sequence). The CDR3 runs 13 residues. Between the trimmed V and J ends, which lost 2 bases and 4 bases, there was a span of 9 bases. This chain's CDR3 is CASSLSNGETQYF. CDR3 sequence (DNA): TGTGCCAGCAGCTTATCAAATGGAGAGACCCAGTACTTC. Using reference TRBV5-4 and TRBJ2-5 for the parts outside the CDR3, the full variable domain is ETGVTQSPTHLIKTRGQQVTLRCSSQSGHNTVSWYQQALGQGPQFIFQYYREEENGRGNFPPRFSGLQFPNYSSELNVNALELDDSALYLCASSLSNGETQYFGPGTRLLVL.

The CDR3 nucleotides are TGTGCCAGCAGTGGAGGGAGCGTGAAGCAGTACTTC. Translation gives CASSGGSVKQYF. The V gene is TRBV2, the J gene TRBJ2-7, with D perhaps matching TRBD2 (5 bases). The CDR3 consists of 12 residues. Germline V lookup: CDR1 SNHLY, CDR2 FYNNEI. The germline V and J ends were trimmed by 4 bases and 8 bases, with 12 bases remaining between them.

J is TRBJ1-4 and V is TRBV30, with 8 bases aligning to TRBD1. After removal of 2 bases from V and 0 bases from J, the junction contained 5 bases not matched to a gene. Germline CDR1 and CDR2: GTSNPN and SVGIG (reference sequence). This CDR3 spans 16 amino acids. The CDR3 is CAWSSGQVATNEKLFF. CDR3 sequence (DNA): TGTGCCTGGAGTTCGGGACAGGTTGCAACTAATGAAAAACTGTTTTTT.

CDR3 bases: TGTGCCAGCAGCGGAGGGGGACAGGGGGCGAGGGCTTTCTTT. Amino acids: CASSGGGQGARAFF. The chain has TRBV9 and TRBJ1-1, with 12 bases identical to TRBD1. Germline trimming cut 3 bases from V and 11 bases from J; bases unmatched to any gene: 8. In germline, CDR1 is SGDLS, CDR2 YYNGEE. This CDR3 spans 14 amino acids.

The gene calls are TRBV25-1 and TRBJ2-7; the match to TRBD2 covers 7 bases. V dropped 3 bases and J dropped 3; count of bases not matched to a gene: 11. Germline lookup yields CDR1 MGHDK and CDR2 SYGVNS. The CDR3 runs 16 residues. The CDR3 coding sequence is TGTGCCAGCAGTGATAAGGTAACTAGCGAAGACTACGAGCAGTACTTC. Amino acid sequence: CASSDKVTSEDYEQYF.

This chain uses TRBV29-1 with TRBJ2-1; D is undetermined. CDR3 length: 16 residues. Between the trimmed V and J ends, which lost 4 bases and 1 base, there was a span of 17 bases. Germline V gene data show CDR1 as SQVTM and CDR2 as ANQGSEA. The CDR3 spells CSVVVVGIGSYNEQFF. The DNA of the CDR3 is TGCAGCGTTGTAGTAGTAGGGATTGGGTCCTACAATGAGCAGTTCTTC.

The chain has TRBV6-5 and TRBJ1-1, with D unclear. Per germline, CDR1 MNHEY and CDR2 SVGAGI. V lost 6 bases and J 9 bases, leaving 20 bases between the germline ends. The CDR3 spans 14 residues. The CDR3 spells CASRQRRDSGQAFF. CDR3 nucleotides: TGTGCCAGCAGGCAACGGAGGGATTCAGGCCAAGCTTTCTTT.

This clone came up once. CDR3 region: CAWSATAGYTF. In DNA, the CDR3 is TGTGCCTGGAGTGCGACCGCTGGCTACACCTTC. V and J are TRBV30 and TRBJ1-2; D remains ambiguous. CDR1 is GTSNPN, CDR2 SVGIG, per germline (reference sequence). The CDR3 runs to 11 residues. Trimming pared 1 base from V and 7 bases from J, leaving 7 bases between.

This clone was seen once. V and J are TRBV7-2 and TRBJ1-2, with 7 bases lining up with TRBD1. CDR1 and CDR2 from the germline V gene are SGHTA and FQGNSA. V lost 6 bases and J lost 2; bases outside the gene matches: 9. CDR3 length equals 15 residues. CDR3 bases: TGTGCCAGCAGACCCTCCAGGGGGGGGAACTATGGCTACACCTTC. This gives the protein CASRPSRGGNYGYTF.

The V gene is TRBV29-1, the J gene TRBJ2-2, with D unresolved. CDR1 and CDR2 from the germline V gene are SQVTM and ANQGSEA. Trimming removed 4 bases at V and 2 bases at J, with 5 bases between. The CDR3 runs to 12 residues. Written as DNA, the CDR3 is TGCAGCGTTGGGTACAACACCGGGGAGCTGTTTTTT. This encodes CSVGYNTGELFF.

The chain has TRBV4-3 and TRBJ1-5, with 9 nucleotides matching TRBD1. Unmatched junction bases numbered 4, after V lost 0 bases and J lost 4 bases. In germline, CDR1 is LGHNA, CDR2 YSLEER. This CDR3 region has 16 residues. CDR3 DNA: TGCGCCAGCAGCCAAGATGGGACAGGGAGGAATCAGCCCCAGCATTTT. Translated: CASSQDGTGRNQPQHF.

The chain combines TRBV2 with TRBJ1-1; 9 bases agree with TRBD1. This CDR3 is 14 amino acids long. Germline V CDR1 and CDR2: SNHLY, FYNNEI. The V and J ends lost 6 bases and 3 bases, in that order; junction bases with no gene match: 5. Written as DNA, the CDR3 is TGTGCCAGCAGCCTCGACAGGGGGGACACTGAAGCTTTCTTT. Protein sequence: CASSLDRGDTEAFF.

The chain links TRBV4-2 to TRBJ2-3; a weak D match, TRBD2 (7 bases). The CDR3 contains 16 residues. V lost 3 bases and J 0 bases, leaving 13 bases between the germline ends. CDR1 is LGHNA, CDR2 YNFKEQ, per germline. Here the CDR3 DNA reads TGTGCCAGCAGCCAGGGGCGGGGGCAAAGCACAGATACGCAGTATTTT. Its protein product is CASSQGRGQSTDTQYF.

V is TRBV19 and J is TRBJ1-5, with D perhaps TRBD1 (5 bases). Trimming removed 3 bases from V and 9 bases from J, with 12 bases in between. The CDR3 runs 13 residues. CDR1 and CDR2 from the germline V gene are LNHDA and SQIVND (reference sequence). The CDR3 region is CASSIPSTGPQHF. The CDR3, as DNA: TGTGCCAGTAGTATCCCCTCTACAGGGCCCCAGCATTTT.

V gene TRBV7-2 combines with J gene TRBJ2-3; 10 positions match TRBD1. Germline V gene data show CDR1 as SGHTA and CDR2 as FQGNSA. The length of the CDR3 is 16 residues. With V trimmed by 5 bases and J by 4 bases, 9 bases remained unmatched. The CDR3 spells CASSTRTGGLADTQYF. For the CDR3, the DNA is TGTGCCAGCAGCACCCGGACAGGGGGTCTTGCAGATACGCAGTATTTT.

The CDR3, as DNA: TGTGCCAGCAGCTTAGGGACAGGGGATGATAACACTGAAGCTTTCTTT. This translates into CASSLGTGDDNTEAFF. This chain connects TRBV7-6 to TRBJ1-1, with TRBD1 identical over 9 bases. V gave up 1 base and J gave up 2 bases; unmatched junction bases: 5. The germline V gene has CDR1 SGHVS and CDR2 FNYEAQ. The CDR3 covers 16 residues.

The CDR3 protein is CASSDRGLRGYTEAFF. The CDR3 nucleotides are TGTGCCAGCAGTGACCGGGGACTACGCGGATACACTGAAGCTTTCTTT. The chain carries TRBV6-1 and TRBJ1-1; the D gene is possibly TRBD1 (5 bases). Per germline, CDR1 MNHNS and CDR2 SASEGT. This CDR3 region has 16 residues. V was trimmed by 3 bases and J by 3 bases, leaving 17 bases between them.

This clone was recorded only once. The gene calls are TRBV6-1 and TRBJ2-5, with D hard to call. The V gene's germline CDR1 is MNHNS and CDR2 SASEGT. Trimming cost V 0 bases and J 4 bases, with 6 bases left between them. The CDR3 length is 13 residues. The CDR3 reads CASSEARGETQYF. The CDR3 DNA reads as TGTGCCAGCAGTGAAGCGCGAGGAGAGACCCAGTACTTC.

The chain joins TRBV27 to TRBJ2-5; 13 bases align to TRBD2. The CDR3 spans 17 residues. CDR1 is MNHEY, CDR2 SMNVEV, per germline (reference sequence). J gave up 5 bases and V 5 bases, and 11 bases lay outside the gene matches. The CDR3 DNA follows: TGTGCCAGCAGTCCATACCGGACTAGCGGGAGAGGTGAGACCCAGTACTTC. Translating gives CASSPYRTSGRGETQYF.

In nucleotides, the CDR3 is TGCGCCAGCAGCTCGGGACTAGCGGGGGTTAACACCGGGGAGCTGTTTTTT. Protein sequence: CASSSGLAGVNTGELFF. The chain carries TRBV5-1 and TRBJ2-2; 14 bases agree with TRBD2. J gave up 2 bases and V 3 bases, and 3 bases lay outside the gene matches. This CDR3 region has 17 residues. Germline V gives CDR1 SGHRS, CDR2 YFSETQ.